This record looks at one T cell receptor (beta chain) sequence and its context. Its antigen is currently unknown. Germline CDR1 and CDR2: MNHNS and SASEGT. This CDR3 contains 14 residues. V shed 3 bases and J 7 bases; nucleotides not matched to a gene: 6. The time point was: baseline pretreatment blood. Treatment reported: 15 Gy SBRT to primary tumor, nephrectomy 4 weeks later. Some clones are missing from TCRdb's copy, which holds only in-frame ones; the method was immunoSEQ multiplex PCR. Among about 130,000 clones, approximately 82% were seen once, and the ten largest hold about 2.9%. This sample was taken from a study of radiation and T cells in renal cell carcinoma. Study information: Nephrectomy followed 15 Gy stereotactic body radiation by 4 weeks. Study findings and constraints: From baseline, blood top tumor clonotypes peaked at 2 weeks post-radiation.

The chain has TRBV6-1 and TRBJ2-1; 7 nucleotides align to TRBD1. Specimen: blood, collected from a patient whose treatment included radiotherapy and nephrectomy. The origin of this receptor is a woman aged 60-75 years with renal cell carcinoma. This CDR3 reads CASSDRGYRNEQFF. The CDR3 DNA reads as TGTGCCAGCAGTGACAGGGGGTATCGGAATGAGCAGTTCTTC.